The present T cell receptor (beta chain) was sequenced within a study of blood T cells in healthy people across ages. Between the trimmed V and J ends, which lost 3 bases and 7 bases, there was a span of 12 bases. This CDR3 spans 13 amino acids. Germline V gives CDR1 KGHDR, CDR2 SFDVKD. Using a J-beta primer mix together with a sample-barcoded 5' primer, a second PCR was run for roughly 6 to 12 cycles. TCRdb independently ran MiXCR on the 5' RACE reads; one entry per CDR3 protein. Of about 680,000 distinct CDR3 sequences listed, about 52% are singletons. This chain joins TRBV24-1 and TRBJ2-7, with a tentative D call TRBD2 (5 bases). Input material: blood. This receptor was obtained from an older woman in good health. CDR3 loop: CATSDPGSDEQYF. The DNA for the CDR3 is TGTGCCACCAGTGATCCGGGAAGCGATGAGCAGTACTTC.